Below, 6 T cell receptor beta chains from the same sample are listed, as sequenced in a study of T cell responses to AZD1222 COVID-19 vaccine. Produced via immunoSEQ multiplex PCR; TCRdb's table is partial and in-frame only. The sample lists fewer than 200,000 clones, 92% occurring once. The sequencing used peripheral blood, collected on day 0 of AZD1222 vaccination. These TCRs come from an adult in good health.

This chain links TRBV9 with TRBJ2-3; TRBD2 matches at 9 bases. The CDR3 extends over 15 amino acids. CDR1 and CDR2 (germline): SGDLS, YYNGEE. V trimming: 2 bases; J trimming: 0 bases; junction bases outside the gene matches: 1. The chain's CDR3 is CASSVSGSSTDTQYF. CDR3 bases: TGTGCCAGCAGCGTTAGCGGGAGTAGCACAGATACGCAGTATTTT. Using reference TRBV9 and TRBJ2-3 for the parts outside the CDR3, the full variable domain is DSGVTQTPKHLITATGQRVTLRCSPRSGDLSVYWYQQSLDQGLQFLIQYYNGEERAKGNILERFSAQQFPDLHSELNLSSLELGDSALYFCASSVSGSSTDTQYFGPGTRLTVL.

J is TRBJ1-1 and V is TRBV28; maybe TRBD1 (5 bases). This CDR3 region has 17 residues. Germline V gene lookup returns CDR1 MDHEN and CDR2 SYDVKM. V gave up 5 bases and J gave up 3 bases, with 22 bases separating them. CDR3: CASSHTRSGRKDTEAFF. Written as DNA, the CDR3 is TGTGCCAGCAGTCACACGCGTTCGGGACGTAAGGACACTGAAGCTTTCTTT.

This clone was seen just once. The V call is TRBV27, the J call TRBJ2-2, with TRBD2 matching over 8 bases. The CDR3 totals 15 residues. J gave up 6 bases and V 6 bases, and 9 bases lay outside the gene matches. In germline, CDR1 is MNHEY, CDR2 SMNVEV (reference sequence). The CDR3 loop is CASRTLSGVSGELFF. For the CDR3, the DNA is TGTGCCAGCAGGACTCTTAGCGGGGTATCCGGGGAGCTGTTTTTT.

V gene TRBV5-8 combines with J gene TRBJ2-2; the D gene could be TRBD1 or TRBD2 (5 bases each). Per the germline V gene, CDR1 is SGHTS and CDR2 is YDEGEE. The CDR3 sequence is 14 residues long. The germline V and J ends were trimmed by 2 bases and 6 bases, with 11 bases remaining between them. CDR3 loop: CASSFGRGAGELFF. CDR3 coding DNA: TGTGCCAGCAGCTTTGGGAGAGGGGCCGGGGAGCTGTTTTTT.

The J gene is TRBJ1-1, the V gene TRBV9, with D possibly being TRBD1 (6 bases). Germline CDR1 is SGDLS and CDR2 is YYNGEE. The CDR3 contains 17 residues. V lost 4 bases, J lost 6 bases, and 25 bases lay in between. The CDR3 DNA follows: TGTGCCAGCAGCCCTAGACAGGAGGGGACTAGGTTCGCTGAAGCTTTCTTT. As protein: CASSPRQEGTRFAEAFF.

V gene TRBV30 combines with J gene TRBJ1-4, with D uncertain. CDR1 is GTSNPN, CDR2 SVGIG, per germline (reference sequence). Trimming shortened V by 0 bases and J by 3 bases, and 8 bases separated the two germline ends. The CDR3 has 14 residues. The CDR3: CAWSVKGPNEKLFF. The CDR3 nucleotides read TGTGCCTGGAGTGTGAAAGGGCCTAATGAAAAACTGTTTTTT.